This T cell receptor (beta chain) originates from a study of blood T cell repertoires in COVID-19. Study summary: Acute-phase and convalescent COVID-19 samples originated in the United States, Italy and Spain. Nucleic acid was either cDNA or gDNA, and it came from T cells, B-cell-depleted T cells, or PBMCs.

V lost 3 bases and J lost 2, with 7 bases in between. The CDR3 consists of 13 residues. Methods used by the authors: Scientists estimated how many nucleated cells there were by amplifying reference gene primers. Sequencing used immunoSEQ multiplex PCR; TCRdb keeps in-frame clones, though not all of them. V and J calls plus clone size are reproduced from that table; the DNA served to infer D and trimming. This table holds around 160,000 clones, about 82% found once. The table lists this clone with a count of one. This chain joins TRBV12-3 or TRBV12-4 and TRBJ1-2, with D hard to call. The sequencing input was peripheral blood. The receptor was derived from a woman in her thirties or forties with active or convalescent COVID-19. In nucleotides, the CDR3 is TGTGCCAGCAGTTTGAGGGAGAACTATGGCTACACCTTC. The encoded protein is CASSLRENYGYTF.